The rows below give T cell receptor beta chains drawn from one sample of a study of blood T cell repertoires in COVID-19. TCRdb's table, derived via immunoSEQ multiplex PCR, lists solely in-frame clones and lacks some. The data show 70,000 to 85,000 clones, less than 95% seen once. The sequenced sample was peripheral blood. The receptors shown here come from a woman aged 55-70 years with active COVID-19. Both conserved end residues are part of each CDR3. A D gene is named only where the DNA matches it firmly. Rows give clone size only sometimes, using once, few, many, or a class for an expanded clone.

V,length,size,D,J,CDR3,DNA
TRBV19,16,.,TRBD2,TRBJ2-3,CASSIRTSGYTDTQYF,TGTGCCAGTAGTATCCGGACTAGCGGATACACAGATACGCAGTATTTT
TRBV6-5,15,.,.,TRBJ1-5,CASKARQGNNQPQHF,TGTGCCAGCAAAGCTCGGCAGGGTAACAATCAGCCCCAGCATTTT
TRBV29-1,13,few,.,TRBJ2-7,CSVGGGIINEQYF,TGCAGCGTTGGTGGCGGGATTATCAACGAGCAGTACTTC
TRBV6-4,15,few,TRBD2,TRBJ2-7,CASRGGAPGVYEQYF,TGTGCCAGCAGGGGAGGGGCCCCGGGAGTCTACGAGCAGTACTTC
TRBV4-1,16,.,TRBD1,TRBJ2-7,CASSQSGTVFSYEQYF,TGCGCCAGCAGCCAATCGGGGACAGTGTTCTCCTACGAGCAGTACTTC
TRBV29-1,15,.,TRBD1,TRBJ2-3,CSVADPGTDTDTQYF,TGCAGCGTCGCTGACCCCGGGACAGACACAGATACGCAGTATTTT
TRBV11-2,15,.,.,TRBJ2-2,CASSLGRGPGGELFF,TGTGCCAGCAGCTTAGGCCGGGGTCCGGGCGGGGAGCTGTTTTTT
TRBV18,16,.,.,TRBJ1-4,CASSLNRAATNEKLFF,TGTGCCAGCTCACTCAACAGGGCTGCAACTAATGAAAAACTGTTTTTT
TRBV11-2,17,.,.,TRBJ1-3,CASSRTGTIDTGNTIYF,TGTGCCAGCAGCCGTACCGGGACAATTGATACTGGAAACACCATATATTTT
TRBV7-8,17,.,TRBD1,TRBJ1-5,CASSLDSRTGPFVPQHF,TGTGCCAGCAGCTTAGATTCCAGGACAGGGCCTTTCGTGCCCCAGCATTTT
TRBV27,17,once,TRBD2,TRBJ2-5,CASSSLPMGLWLETQYF,TGTGCCAGCAGTTCCTTACCGATGGGACTATGGTTGGAGACCCAGTACTTC
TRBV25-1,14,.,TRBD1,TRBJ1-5,CASSETGTRQPQHF,TGTGCCAGCAGTGAGACAGGGACGCGTCAGCCCCAGCATTTT
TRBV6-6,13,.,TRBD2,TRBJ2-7,CASTPSGTYEQYF,TGTGCCTCGACGCCTAGCGGAACCTACGAGCAGTACTTC
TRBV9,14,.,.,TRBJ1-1,CASSSDDRYTEAFF,TGTGCCAGCAGCTCAGATGACAGGTACACTGAAGCTTTCTTT
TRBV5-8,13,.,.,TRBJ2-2,CASSFWGAGELFF,TGTGCCAGCAGCTTTTGGGGGGCCGGGGAGCTGTTTTTT
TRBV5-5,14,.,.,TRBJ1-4,CASSWTEVNEKLFF,TGTGCCAGCAGTTGGACAGAAGTTAATGAAAAACTGTTTTTT
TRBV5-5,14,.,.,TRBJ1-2,CASSRGDIGAGYTF,TGTGCCAGCAGTCGGGGGGACATAGGGGCCGGCTACACCTTC
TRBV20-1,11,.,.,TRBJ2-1,CSAAPSNEQFF,TGCAGTGCTGCCCCTAGCAATGAGCAGTTCTTC
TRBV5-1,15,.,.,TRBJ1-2,CASSSRTINDYGYTF,TGCGCCAGCAGCTCCCGGACAATAAACGACTATGGCTACACCTTC
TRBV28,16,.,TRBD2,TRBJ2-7,CASSLWGTSGSYEQYF,TGTGCCAGCAGTTTGTGGGGGACTAGCGGGAGCTACGAGCAGTACTTC
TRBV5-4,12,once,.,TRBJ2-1,CASGERANEQFF,TGTGCCAGCGGGGAGAGGGCCAATGAGCAGTTCTTC
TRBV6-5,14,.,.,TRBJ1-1,CASSAGTPNTEAFF,TGTGCCAGCAGCGCCGGGACACCGAACACTGAAGCTTTCTTT
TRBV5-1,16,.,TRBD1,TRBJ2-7,CASSLVGTGQVYEQYF,TGCGCCAGCAGCTTGGTAGGGACGGGACAGGTTTACGAGCAGTACTTC
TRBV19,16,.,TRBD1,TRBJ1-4,CASSVPSGTGGRKLFF,TGTGCCAGTAGTGTACCCTCCGGGACAGGGGGGCGGAAACTGTTTTTT
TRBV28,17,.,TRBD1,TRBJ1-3,CASSRPTTGVSGNTIYF,TGTGCCAGCAGTCGGCCCACCACAGGGGTCTCTGGAAACACCATATATTTT
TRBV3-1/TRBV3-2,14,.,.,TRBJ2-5,CASSIQQGPETQYF,TGTGCCAGCAGCATCCAACAGGGCCCCGAGACCCAGTACTTC
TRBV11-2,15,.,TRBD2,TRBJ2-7,CASSPERGLDDEQYF,TGTGCCAGCAGCCCCGAGCGGGGGCTAGACGACGAGCAGTACTTC
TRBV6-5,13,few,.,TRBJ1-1,CASMGPTGTEAFF,TGTGCCAGCATGGGTCCCACGGGGACTGAAGCTTTCTTT
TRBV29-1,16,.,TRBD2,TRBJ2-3,CSVERLADSHKGTQYF,TGCAGCGTTGAACGGCTAGCGGACTCTCACAAGGGTACGCAGTATTTT
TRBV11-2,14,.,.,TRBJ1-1,CASSLGGAGTEAFF,TGTGCCAGCAGCTTGGGGGGGGCTGGGACTGAAGCTTTCTTT
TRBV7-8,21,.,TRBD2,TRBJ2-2,CASTLPRASGRGGIRTGELFF,TGTGCCAGCACGCTGCCGAGGGCTAGCGGGAGGGGAGGTATTCGGACCGGGGAGCTGTTTTTT